This T cell receptor beta chain was recovered during a study of T cells expressing NK-cell markers. TCRdb reprocessed the 5' RACE reads; each CDR3 protein has one entry and no DNA is given. Its table records around 380,000 distinct CDR3 sequences. CDR3 length equals 14 residues. Germline CDR1 is SGDLS and CDR2 is YYNGEE. This receptor was identified in a woman in her fifties or sixties in good health. This chain uses TRBV9 with TRBJ2-3; TCRdb picks TRBD1, but there is no DNA to check that call. Sequenced sample: blood T cells: a sorted CD56 or NKG2C T cell subset, CD4+ or CD8+ T cells, or bulk PBMC T cells (not recorded which). The chain's CDR3 is CASSEGPNPDTQYF.